A single T cell receptor (beta chain) is shown here with its context. Deletions cut 4 bases from V and 7 bases from J, with 12 bases between. Germline loops: CDR1 SGHTS, CDR2 YDEGEE. The CDR3 has 13 residues. Measured with immunoSEQ multiplex PCR; TCRdb has only the in-frame clones, and not every one. The sample consists of 25,000 to 30,000 clones, around 80% of them appearing once. The sample belongs to a study of T cell responses to AZD1222 COVID-19 vaccine. The receptor was isolated from an adult in good health. Sequenced material: peripheral blood, taken on day 0 of AZD1222 vaccination. The chain is built from TRBV5-8 and TRBJ1-5, with unresolved D. The CDR3 DNA reads as TGTGCCAGCAGCGCCGGGTTCGGACAGCCCCAGCATTTT. It is translated as CASSAGFGQPQHF.